These 31 T cell receptor beta chains were sequenced from one sample in a study of early stage breast cancer tumors. Sequenced by immunoSEQ multiplex PCR; TCRdb stores in-frame clones only, minus some. The sample carries about 72,000 clones, around four fifths recorded once. The sequenced sample was blood. The receptor set was obtained from a person between 55 and 69 years old with breast cancer.

The CDR3 here is CSASSNEQFF. CDR3 nucleotides: TGCAGTGCTAGTAGTAATGAGCAGTTCTTC. J is TRBJ2-1 and V is TRBV20-1; no reliable D call. Germline lookup yields CDR1 DFQATT and CDR2 SNEGSKA (reference sequence). The CDR3 covers 10 residues. Trimming left V 3 bases short and J 7 bases short, with 4 bases between.

The chain couples TRBV15 to TRBJ1-6, with D tentatively TRBD1 (6 bases). Trimming removed 8 bases at V and 8 bases at J, with 19 bases between. The germline CDR1 and CDR2 sequences are LNHNV and YYDKDF (reference sequence). The CDR3 extends over 15 amino acids. The DNA of the CDR3 is TGTGCCACCTCCCCGGGGGGCCGAGTCGATTCACCCCTCCACTTT. As protein: CATSPGGRVDSPLHF.

The chain joins TRBV30 to TRBJ2-7; 7 nucleotides agree with TRBD2. Per germline, CDR1 GTSNPN and CDR2 SVGIG (reference sequence). This CDR3 is built from 13 residues. V was pared by 0 bases and J by 7 bases, with 6 bases of the junction left unmatched. The CDR3: CAWSVTSGGEQYF. DNA of the CDR3: TGTGCCTGGAGTGTAACCTCGGGGGGTGAGCAGTACTTC.

This clone occurred once. The chain recombines TRBV28 with TRBJ2-5; D unresolved. This CDR3 contains 11 residues. CDR1 is MDHEN and CDR2 is SYDVKM in the germline V gene. Trimming left V 7 bases short and J 2 bases short, with 5 bases between. The CDR3 DNA reads as TGTGCCAGCACTTCTCAAGAGACCCAGTACTTC. Its translation is CASTSQETQYF.

The chain couples TRBV29-1 to TRBJ2-1, with TRBD2 as a possible D gene (5 bases). CDR3 size: 13 residues. Germline V lookup: CDR1 SQVTM, CDR2 ANQGSEA. V lost 4 bases and J lost 7, with 14 bases in between. The CDR3 sequence: CSVVAGHRNEQFF. The CDR3 nucleotides are TGCAGCGTTGTTGCGGGCCATAGAAATGAGCAGTTCTTC.

The chain links TRBV14 to TRBJ2-1; 8 bases fit TRBD2. V gave up 4 bases and J gave up 15 bases; unmatched junction bases: 8. The CDR3 extends over 12 amino acids. CDR1 and CDR2 (germline): SGHDN, FVKESK. Written as DNA, the CDR3 is TGTGCCAGCAGCCGAGTGGGGACTAGAAGGTTCTTC. This codes for CASSRVGTRRFF.

This chain connects TRBV5-1 to TRBJ2-1; the D gene could be TRBD1 or TRBD2 (5 bases each). The germline gives CDR1 SGHRS, CDR2 YFSETQ. The CDR3 totals 17 residues. With 1 base removed from V and 8 bases from J, the gap between germline ends came to 22 bases. The CDR3 spells CASSLSRGALLSDEQFF. The CDR3 region has the DNA TGCGCCAGCAGCTTGTCAAGAGGGGCACTTTTATCCGATGAGCAGTTCTTC.

The V and J genes are TRBV2 and TRBJ2-1, with D unresolved. Germline V CDR1 and CDR2: SNHLY, FYNNEI. The CDR3 runs to 14 residues. Trimming took 3 bases from V and 6 from J, leaving 12 bases between them. The DNA of the CDR3 is TGTGCCAGCAGTGATGGGATGATGGGCAATGAGCAGTTCTTC. Translation: CASSDGMMGNEQFF.

The chain employs TRBV19 and TRBJ1-5; D is perhaps TRBD1 (5 bases). The ends were cut back, 3 bases at V and 7 bases at J, with 19 bases in the middle. CDR1 and CDR2 (germline): LNHDA, SQIVND (reference sequence). The CDR3 sequence is 16 residues long. In DNA form, the CDR3 reads TGTGCCAGTAGTATGGGGAGTGGAGGGGCTGAACAGCCCCAGCATTTT. It specifies CASSMGSGGAEQPQHF.

CDR3 sequence reads: CSAGTRDGAQYF. CDR3 nucleotides: TGCAGCGCAGGGACCCGGGACGGGGCGCAGTATTTT. V is TRBV29-1 and J is TRBJ2-3; tentatively, D is TRBD1 or TRBD2 (5 bases each). The germline gives CDR1 SQVTM, CDR2 ANQGSEA. The V end lost 7 bases, the J end lost 10 bases, and 18 bases lay between the germline ends. The CDR3 totals 12 residues.

This rearrangement joins TRBV6-5 to TRBJ1-4, with D tentatively TRBD1 (5 bases). CDR1 MNHEY and CDR2 SVGAGI come from the germline V gene. The CDR3 has 15 residues. The V end was cut by 0 bases, the J end by 4 bases, with 9 bases between. CDR3 in amino acids: CASSYSGTLNEKLFF. In DNA, the CDR3 is TGTGCCAGCAGTTACTCCGGGACCCTTAATGAAAAACTGTTTTTT.

V usage is TRBV2 and J usage is TRBJ2-7; 7 nucleotides line up with TRBD2. Germline-derived CDR1 and CDR2 are SNHLY and FYNNEI. V shed 5 bases and J 2 bases; nucleotides not matched to a gene: 6. This CDR3 region has 14 residues. In DNA form, the CDR3 reads TGTGCCAGCAGTACCACGGGAGGTCCCTACGAGCAGTACTTC. The encoded protein is CASSTTGGPYEQYF. Drawing the rest from reference TRBV2 and TRBJ2-7, the complete variable domain is EPEVTQTPSHQVTQMGQEVILRCVPISNHLYFYWYRQILGQKVEFLVSFYNNEISEKSEIFDDQFSVERPDGSNFTLKIRSTKLEDSAMYFCASSTTGGPYEQYFGPGTRLTVT.

This clone was picked up a small number of times. The chain employs TRBV7-9 and TRBJ1-4; D uncertain. This CDR3 is built from 15 residues. V was shortened by 6 bases and J by 4 bases, with 15 bases between the two germline ends. Germline assignment: CDR1 SEHNR and CDR2 FQNEAQ (reference sequence). The CDR3 is CASSRRRLGNEKLFF. DNA for the CDR3: TGTGCCAGCAGTCGCAGGCGGCTTGGTAATGAAAAACTGTTTTTT.

This rearrangement joins TRBV7-2 to TRBJ2-5, with 8 bases fitting TRBD2. CDR3 length: 14 amino acids. Germline CDR1 is SGHTA and CDR2 is FQGNSA. The V gene end was trimmed by 5 bases and the J gene end by 4 bases; junction bases not matched to a gene: 6. The CDR3: CASSPGGARETQYF. The CDR3 DNA sequence: TGTGCCAGCAGCCCCGGGGGGGCCAGAGAGACCCAGTACTTC.

The CDR3 loop reads CSARTGGSGTYEQYF. CDR3 bases: TGCAGCGCCCGGACAGGGGGCTCGGGGACCTACGAGCAGTACTTC. The chain couples TRBV29-1 to TRBJ2-7; 11 bases agree with TRBD1. The CDR3 spans 15 residues. Per germline, CDR1 SQVTM and CDR2 ANQGSEA. V lost 7 bases to trimming and J lost 2 bases; unmatched junction nucleotides: 10.

The chain uses TRBV2 and TRBJ1-4; possibly TRBD1 for D (5 bases). Germline CDR1 is SNHLY and CDR2 is FYNNEI. The CDR3 is 14 amino acids. V was pared by 6 bases and J by 8 bases, with 16 bases between. In DNA form, the CDR3 reads TGTGCCAGCAGGGAGTGGGTCTCAGGGGAAAAACTGTTTTTT. Protein sequence: CASREWVSGEKLFF. The full variable domain, rest sourced from reference TRBV2 and TRBJ1-4, is EPEVTQTPSHQVTQMGQEVILRCVPISNHLYFYWYRQILGQKVEFLVSFYNNEISEKSEIFDDQFSVERPDGSNFTLKIRSTKLEDSAMYFCASREWVSGEKLFFGSGTQLSVL.

V and J are TRBV7-9 and TRBJ2-7, with 16 bases fitting TRBD2. This CDR3 contains 16 residues. The V gene end was trimmed by 4 bases and the J gene end by 2 bases; junction bases not matched to a gene: 2. Per the germline V gene, CDR1 is SEHNR and CDR2 is FQNEAQ (reference sequence). The CDR3: CASSSGTSGRAYEQYF. CDR3 in DNA: TGTGCCAGCAGCTCCGGGACTAGCGGGAGGGCCTACGAGCAGTACTTC.

CDR3 sequence reads: CASSSGAGDSYNEQFF. The CDR3 DNA reads TGTGCCAGCAGCTCTGGGGCGGGGGACTCCTACAATGAGCAGTTCTTC. The V gene is TRBV5-6, the J gene TRBJ2-1, with 7 positions matching TRBD2. The CDR3 is 16 residues long. CDR1 and CDR2 (germline): SGHDT, YYEEEE. Losses at the gene ends were 3 bases for V and 0 bases for J; bases not matched to a gene: 6.

The J gene is TRBJ1-5, the V gene TRBV11-2, with D possibly being TRBD1 (5 bases). V shed 1 base and J shed 2 bases, with 9 bases lying between them. This CDR3 spans 15 amino acids. The V gene's germline CDR1 is SGHAT and CDR2 FQNNGV. CDR3 nucleotides: TGTGCCAGCAGCTTAGGCGAGGGGCGCAATCAGCCCCAGCATTTT. As protein: CASSLGEGRNQPQHF.

J is TRBJ1-1 and V is TRBV5-6; no reliable D call. The V end was cut by 0 bases, the J end by 7 bases, with 7 bases between. CDR3 length equals 12 residues. Germline assignment: CDR1 SGHDT and CDR2 YYEEEE. CDR3 nucleotides: TGTGCCAGCAGCTTGGTGTACAGTGAAGCTTTCTTT. Its translation: CASSLVYSEAFF.

In its sample, this clone was seen a few times. J is TRBJ1-2 and V is TRBV4-1; D might be TRBD1 (5 bases). There are 15 residues in the CDR3. V was shortened by 1 base and J by 3 bases, with 12 bases between the two germline ends. Germline V gives CDR1 MGHRA, CDR2 YSYEKL. The CDR3 here is CASSQGGAVDYGYTF. CDR3 bases: TGCGCCAGCAGCCAAGGAGGGGCAGTAGACTATGGCTACACCTTC.

The V and J genes are TRBV6-6 and TRBJ1-2; a weak D match, TRBD1 (5 bases). V gave up 5 bases and J gave up 8 bases, with 15 bases separating them. The CDR3 runs to 13 residues. CDR1 is MNHNY, CDR2 SVGAGI, per germline (reference sequence). CDR3 DNA sequence: TGTGCCAGCAGTCCCCAGGGCGGCGGGGGCTACACCTTC. It codes for CASSPQGGGGYTF.

This clone was counted a single time. V and J are TRBV29-1 and TRBJ2-3; possibly TRBD2 for D (6 bases). V was pared by 3 bases and J by 2 bases, with 9 bases between. Germline CDR1 reads SQVTM; CDR2 reads ANQGSEA. The CDR3 has 13 amino acids. The CDR3 region has the DNA TGCAGCGTTGAGGGGGACTTCACAGATACGCAGTATTTT. Its protein product is CSVEGDFTDTQYF.

The chain couples TRBV19 to TRBJ2-2; 10 bases align to TRBD2. The CDR3 has 18 residues. Germline-derived CDR1 and CDR2 are LNHDA and SQIVND (reference sequence). The ends lost 6 bases at V and 2 bases at J; junction bases unmatched: 12. CDR3 nucleotides: TGTGCCAGTAGCGAACCCAAAGCGGGAGGGTTTAACACCGGGGAGCTGTTTTTT. It translates to CASSEPKAGGFNTGELFF.

The chain is built from TRBV29-1 and TRBJ1-5; 7 positions agree with TRBD1. The CDR3 contains 15 residues. V was clipped by 1 base and J by 1 base; unmatched bases: 4. CDR1 and CDR2 (germline): SQVTM, ANQGSEA. The CDR3 DNA reads TGCAGCGTTGAAGTGGCAGGGGGGAGCAATCAGCCCCAGCATTTT. It specifies CSVEVAGGSNQPQHF.

This clone was observed a handful of times. CDR3: CASTLTTNTGELFF. The CDR3 DNA sequence: TGTGCCAGCACCCTCACTACGAACACCGGGGAGCTGTTTTTT. The chain links TRBV5-5 to TRBJ2-2; D is undetermined. Germline V gives CDR1 SGHKS, CDR2 YYEKEE (reference sequence). The CDR3 is made up of 14 amino acids. Trimming left V 6 bases short and J 0 bases short, with 9 bases between.

CDR3 sequence (DNA): TGTGCCAGCAGTGGCGAGGGAGGGTTCTACAATGAGCAGTTCTTC. Encoded protein: CASSGEGGFYNEQFF. The V gene is TRBV9, the J gene TRBJ2-1; 7 bases fit TRBD2. V lost 5 bases and J lost 3; bases outside the gene matches: 8. This CDR3 is 15 amino acids long. Germline V gives CDR1 SGDLS, CDR2 YYNGEE.

The genes are TRBV5-1 and TRBJ2-3, with unresolved D. CDR3 length: 11 amino acids. V lost 7 bases to trimming and J lost 2 bases, with 5 bases between them. Germline CDR1 SGHRS, CDR2 YFSETQ. Written as DNA, the CDR3 is TGCGCCAGCTTCAACACAGATACGCAGTATTTT. This sequence encodes CASFNTDTQYF.

The CDR3 DNA sequence: TGTGCCAGCAGTTTAGCTAGCGGGAGGGTTTCCTACGAGCAGTACTTC. Translation: CASSLASGRVSYEQYF. The rearrangement links TRBV6-5 to TRBJ2-7; the match to TRBD2 covers 12 bases. V lost 4 bases to trimming and J lost 1 base; unmatched junction nucleotides: 5. CDR3 length: 16 residues. CDR1 and CDR2 (germline): MNHEY, SVGAGI.

The chain couples TRBV10-3 to TRBJ2-2, with TRBD2 as a possible D gene (6 bases). Deletions cut 3 bases from V and 5 bases from J, with 16 bases between. CDR1 and CDR2 from the germline V gene are ENHRY and SYGVKD. This CDR3 is 16 amino acids long. CDR3 sequence: CAISDSGSYGTGELFF. The CDR3 DNA is TGTGCCATCAGTGATTCCGGGAGCTACGGAACCGGGGAGCTGTTTTTT.

The CDR3 nucleotides read TGTGCCAGCAGGGGACAGGGTTTTTGGAATGAGCAGTTCTTC. This encodes CASRGQGFWNEQFF. The rearrangement joins TRBV28 to TRBJ2-1; 9 bases line up with TRBD1. There are 14 residues in the CDR3. CDR1 is MDHEN, CDR2 SYDVKM, per germline. V shed 6 bases, J shed 7 bases, and the junction held 7 bases outside the gene matches.